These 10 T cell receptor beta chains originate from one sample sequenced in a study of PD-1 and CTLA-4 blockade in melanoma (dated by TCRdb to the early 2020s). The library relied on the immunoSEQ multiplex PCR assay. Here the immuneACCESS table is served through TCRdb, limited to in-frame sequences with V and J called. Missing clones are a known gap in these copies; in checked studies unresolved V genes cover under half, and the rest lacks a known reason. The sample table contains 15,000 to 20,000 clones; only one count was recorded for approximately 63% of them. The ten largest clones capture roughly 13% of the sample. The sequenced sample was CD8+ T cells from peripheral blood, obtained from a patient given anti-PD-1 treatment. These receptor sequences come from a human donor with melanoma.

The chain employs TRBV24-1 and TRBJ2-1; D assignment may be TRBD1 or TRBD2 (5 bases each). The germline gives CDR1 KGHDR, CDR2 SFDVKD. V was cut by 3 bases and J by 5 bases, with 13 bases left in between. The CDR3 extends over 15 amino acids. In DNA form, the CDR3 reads TGTGCCACCAGTGATCCCCAGGGACCCGACAATGAGCAGTTCTTC. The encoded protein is CATSDPQGPDNEQFF.

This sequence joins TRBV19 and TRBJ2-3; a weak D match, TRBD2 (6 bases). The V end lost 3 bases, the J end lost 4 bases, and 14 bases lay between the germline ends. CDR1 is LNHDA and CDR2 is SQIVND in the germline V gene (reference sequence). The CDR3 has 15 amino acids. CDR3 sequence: CASSIFGWGADTQYF. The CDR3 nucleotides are TGTGCCAGTAGTATTTTCGGGTGGGGGGCAGATACGCAGTATTTT.

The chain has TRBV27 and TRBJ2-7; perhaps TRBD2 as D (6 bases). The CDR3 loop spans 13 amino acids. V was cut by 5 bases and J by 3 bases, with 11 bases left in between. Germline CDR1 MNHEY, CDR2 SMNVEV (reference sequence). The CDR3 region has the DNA TGTGCCAGCAGTGACCGGGGGATCTACGAGCAGTACTTC. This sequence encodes CASSDRGIYEQYF.

The CDR3 DNA follows: TGTGCCAGCCAGGGGGACGAAGAGGGGACTGAAGCTTTCTTT. This sequence encodes CASQGDEEGTEAFF. The chain is built from TRBV16 and TRBJ1-1; 7 nucleotides align to TRBD1. Germline CDR1 reads KGHSY; CDR2 reads FQNENV. CDR3 length equals 14 residues. Trimming took 8 bases from V and 5 from J; bases not matched to a gene: 11.

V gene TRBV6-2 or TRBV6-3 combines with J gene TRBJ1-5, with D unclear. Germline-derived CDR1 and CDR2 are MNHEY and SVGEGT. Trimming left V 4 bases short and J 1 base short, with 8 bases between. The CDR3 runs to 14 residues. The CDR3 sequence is CASSFTRSNQPQHF. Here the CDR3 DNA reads TGTGCCAGCAGTTTCACACGGAGCAATCAGCCCCAGCATTTT.

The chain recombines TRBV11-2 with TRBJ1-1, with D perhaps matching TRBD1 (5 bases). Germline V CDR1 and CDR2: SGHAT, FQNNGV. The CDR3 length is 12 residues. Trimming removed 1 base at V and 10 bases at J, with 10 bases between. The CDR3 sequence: CASSLGAQGAFF. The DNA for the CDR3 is TGTGCCAGCAGCTTAGGGGCGCAGGGAGCTTTCTTT.

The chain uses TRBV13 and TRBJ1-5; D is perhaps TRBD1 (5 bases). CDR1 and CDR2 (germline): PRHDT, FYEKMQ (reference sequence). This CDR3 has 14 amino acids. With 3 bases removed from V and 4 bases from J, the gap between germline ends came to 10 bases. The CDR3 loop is CASSLGRKNQPQHF. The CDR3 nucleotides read TGTGCCAGCAGCTTGGGACGGAAAAATCAGCCCCAGCATTTT.

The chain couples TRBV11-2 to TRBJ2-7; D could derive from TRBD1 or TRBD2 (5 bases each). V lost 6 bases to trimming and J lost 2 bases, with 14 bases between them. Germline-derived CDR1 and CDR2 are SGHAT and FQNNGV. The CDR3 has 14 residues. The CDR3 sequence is CASSAGTRAYEQYF. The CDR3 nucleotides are TGTGCCAGCAGTGCCGGGACGCGAGCCTACGAGCAGTACTTC.

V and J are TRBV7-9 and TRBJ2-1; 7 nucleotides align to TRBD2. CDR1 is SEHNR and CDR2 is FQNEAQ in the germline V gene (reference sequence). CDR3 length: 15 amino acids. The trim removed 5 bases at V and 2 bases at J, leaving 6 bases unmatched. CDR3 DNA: TGTGCCAGCAGCCCCTGGGGAGGGACCTACAATGAGCAGTTCTTC. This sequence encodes CASSPWGGTYNEQFF.

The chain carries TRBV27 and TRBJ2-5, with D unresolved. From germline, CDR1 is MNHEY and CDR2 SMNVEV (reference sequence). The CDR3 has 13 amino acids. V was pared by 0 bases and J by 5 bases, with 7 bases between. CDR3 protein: CASSLSKRETQYF. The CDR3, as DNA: TGTGCCAGCAGTTTATCGAAACGGGAGACCCAGTACTTC.